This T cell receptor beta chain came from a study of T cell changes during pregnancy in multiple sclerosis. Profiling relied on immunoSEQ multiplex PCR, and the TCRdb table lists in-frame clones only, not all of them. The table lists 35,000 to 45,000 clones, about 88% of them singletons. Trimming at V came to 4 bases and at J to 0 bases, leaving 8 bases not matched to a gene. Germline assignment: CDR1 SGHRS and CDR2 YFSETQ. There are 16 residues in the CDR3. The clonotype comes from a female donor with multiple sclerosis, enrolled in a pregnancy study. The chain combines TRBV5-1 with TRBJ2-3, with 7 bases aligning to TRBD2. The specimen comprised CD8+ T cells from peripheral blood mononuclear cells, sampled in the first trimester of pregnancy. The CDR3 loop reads CASSLGSGYSTDTQYF. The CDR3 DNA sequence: TGCGCCAGCAGCCTAGGTAGCGGGTACAGCACAGATACGCAGTATTTT.